These T cell receptor beta chains were read from a single sample in a study of cytotoxic CD8 clonotypes in ibrutinib-treated CLL. The repertoire was sequenced with immunoSEQ multiplex PCR; TCRdb's copy has only in-frame clones and lacks some. Found here are 150,000 or so clones, about 88% of them singletons; the top ten hold 3% to 3.5%. The sequencing used PBMCs, collected at disease progression, from a patient treated with ibrutinib. The receptors stem from a human donor with chronic lymphocytic leukemia. Both conserved end residues are part of each CDR3. Fields, in order: J gene, D gene, clone size, V gene, CDR3 protein, CDR3 DNA. A D gene is named only where the DNA matches it firmly. Not every row has a clone size; where given, it reads once, few, many or a size class.

J: TRBJ2-1
D: .
size: .
V: TRBV11-2
CDR3: CASSFGTASYNEQFF
DNA: TGTGCCAGCAGCTTTGGGACCGCTTCCTACAATGAGCAGTTCTTC

J: TRBJ2-1
D: .
size: .
V: TRBV11-3
CDR3: CASSLDMGVINEQFF
DNA: TGTGCCAGCAGCTTAGATATGGGAGTTATCAATGAGCAGTTCTTC

J: TRBJ1-1
D: .
size: .
V: TRBV2
CDR3: CASRQMTVNTEAFF
DNA: TGTGCCAGCAGGCAAATGACAGTAAACACTGAAGCTTTCTTT

J: TRBJ2-3
D: .
size: .
V: TRBV9
CDR3: CASSVGWVTDTQYF
DNA: TGTGCCAGCAGCGTAGGATGGGTTACAGATACGCAGTATTTT

J: TRBJ2-2
D: .
size: .
V: TRBV4-2
CDR3: CASSPTTTPANTGELFF
DNA: TGTGCCAGCAGCCCCACTACGACACCGGCGAACACCGGGGAGCTGTTTTTT

J: TRBJ1-4
D: .
size: .
V: TRBV6-1
CDR3: CASRPQGSGEKLFF
DNA: TGTGCCAGCAGGCCACAGGGATCGGGGGAAAAACTGTTTTTT

J: TRBJ1-5
D: .
size: .
V: TRBV19
CDR3: CASSIDQGRSHQPQHF
DNA: TGTGCCAGTAGTATAGATCAGGGCAGGTCCCATCAGCCCCAGCATTTT

J: TRBJ2-3
D: .
size: .
V: TRBV30
CDR3: CAFSKQGRADTQYF
DNA: TGTGCCTTCTCAAAGCAGGGTAGGGCAGATACGCAGTATTTT

J: TRBJ1-2
D: TRBD1
size: .
V: TRBV28
CDR3: CASSPGGLLDYGYTF
DNA: TGTGCCAGCAGCCCAGGGGGCCTCTTAGACTATGGCTACACCTTC

J: TRBJ1-1
D: .
size: .
V: TRBV30
CDR3: CAWSSRGTAEAFF
DNA: TGTGCCTGGAGTTCCAGGGGTACGGCTGAAGCTTTCTTT

J: TRBJ2-2
D: TRBD2
size: .
V: TRBV27
CDR3: CASSSPLTSGRSGELFF
DNA: TGTGCCAGCAGTTCCCCGCTAACTAGCGGGAGATCGGGGGAGCTGTTTTTT

J: TRBJ2-1
D: .
size: .
V: TRBV7-6
CDR3: CASRHNNEQFF
DNA: TGTGCCAGTCGGCACAACAATGAGCAGTTCTTC

J: TRBJ1-1
D: .
size: .
V: TRBV27
CDR3: CASSLSMNTEAFF
DNA: TGTGCCAGCAGTTTATCGATGAACACTGAAGCTTTCTTT

J: TRBJ1-2
D: TRBD1
size: .
V: TRBV7-2
CDR3: CASSLTTGTGAYGYTF
DNA: TGTGCCAGCAGCTTAACCACCGGGACAGGGGCCTATGGCTACACCTTC

J: TRBJ1-2
D: .
size: .
V: TRBV5-4
CDR3: CASSLDFGQNYGYTF
DNA: TGTGCCAGCAGCTTGGACTTTGGACAGAACTATGGCTACACCTTC

J: TRBJ1-5
D: .
size: .
V: TRBV7-9
CDR3: CASSRPGGSQHF
DNA: TGTGCCAGCAGCCGCCCGGGGGGGTCCCAGCATTTT

J: TRBJ2-5
D: TRBD2
size: .
V: TRBV7-6
CDR3: CASRQLAGVWETQYF
DNA: TGTGCCAGCAGGCAACTAGCGGGAGTCTGGGAGACCCAGTACTTC

J: TRBJ2-7
D: TRBD1
size: .
V: TRBV4-1
CDR3: CASSPPDRDYEQYF
DNA: TGCGCCAGCAGCCCCCCGGACAGGGACTACGAGCAGTACTTC

J: TRBJ2-7
D: .
size: .
V: TRBV5-5
CDR3: CASSVLNYEQYF
DNA: TGTGCCAGCAGCGTATTAAACTACGAGCAGTACTTC

J: TRBJ1-2
D: TRBD1
size: .
V: TRBV6-5
CDR3: CASSYDRKDRGRGYTF
DNA: TGTGCCAGCAGTTACGATAGAAAGGACAGGGGGCGAGGCTACACCTTC

J: TRBJ2-1
D: .
size: .
V: TRBV14
CDR3: CASSPGAGTSSYNEQFF
DNA: TGTGCCAGCAGCCCAGGGGCCGGGACCTCCTCCTACAATGAGCAGTTCTTC

J: TRBJ2-3
D: TRBD1
size: .
V: TRBV5-6
CDR3: CASSLAPAGGITDTQYF
DNA: TGTGCCAGCAGCCTCGCCCCCGCAGGGGGTATCACAGATACGCAGTATTTT

J: TRBJ2-2
D: .
size: .
V: TRBV5-6
CDR3: CASSRDRNTGELFF
DNA: TGTGCCAGCAGCCGCGACAGGAACACCGGGGAGCTGTTTTTT

J: TRBJ1-2
D: TRBD1
size: .
V: TRBV28
CDR3: CASSARQGAIWVYGYTF
DNA: TGTGCCAGCAGTGCCCGACAGGGGGCTATTTGGGTCTATGGCTACACCTTC

J: TRBJ2-7
D: .
size: .
V: TRBV13
CDR3: CASSPQGSPYEQYF
DNA: TGTGCCAGCAGCCCACAGGGTAGTCCCTACGAGCAGTACTTC

J: TRBJ2-2
D: .
size: .
V: TRBV5-1
CDR3: CASSLSVAGAGELFF
DNA: TGCGCCAGCAGCTTGTCAGTTGCAGGGGCCGGGGAGCTGTTTTTT

J: TRBJ1-4
D: TRBD1
size: .
V: TRBV7-9
CDR3: CASSSDRTGDEKLFF
DNA: TGTGCCAGCAGCTCGGATCGGACAGGGGATGAAAAACTGTTTTTT

J: TRBJ2-5
D: TRBD2
size: .
V: TRBV4-2
CDR3: CASSPSGGRAAETQYF
DNA: TGTGCCAGCAGCCCCTCGGGGGGGAGGGCCGCAGAGACCCAGTACTTC

J: TRBJ1-1
D: TRBD1
size: .
V: TRBV19
CDR3: CASSSTLTGGRNTEAFF
DNA: TGTGCCAGTAGTTCGACCTTGACAGGGGGTAGAAACACTGAAGCTTTCTTT

J: TRBJ1-5
D: TRBD1
size: .
V: TRBV28
CDR3: CASTFSTRGRQPQHF
DNA: TGTGCCAGCACCTTCTCCACGAGGGGGCGTCAGCCCCAGCATTTT

J: TRBJ1-4
D: .
size: .
V: TRBV30
CDR3: CAWSAGRNPATNEKLFF
DNA: TGTGCCTGGAGTGCGGGACGGAATCCTGCAACTAATGAAAAACTGTTTTTT

J: TRBJ2-4
D: .
size: .
V: TRBV4-1
CDR3: CASSQDFLGGAAKNIQYF
DNA: TGCGCCAGCAGCCAAGATTTCTTGGGAGGTGCGGCCAAAAACATTCAGTACTTC

J: TRBJ1-5
D: .
size: .
V: TRBV28
CDR3: CASRRQGYSNQPQHF
DNA: TGTGCCAGCAGGCGTCAGGGGTATAGCAATCAGCCCCAGCATTTT

J: TRBJ1-1
D: TRBD1
size: .
V: TRBV10-3
CDR3: CAISLTGQNTEAFF
DNA: TGTGCCATCAGCTTGACAGGGCAGAACACTGAAGCTTTCTTT

J: TRBJ2-1
D: TRBD2
size: .
V: TRBV6-1
CDR3: CASSEMWEGRGNEQFF
DNA: TGTGCCAGCAGTGAAATGTGGGAGGGCCGGGGCAATGAGCAGTTCTTC

J: TRBJ2-1
D: .
size: .
V: TRBV21-1
CDR3: CASARRSQREGHEQFF
DNA: TGTGCCAGCGCCCGAAGGAGCCAGCGGGAGGGCCACGAGCAGTTCTTC

J: TRBJ1-3
D: .
size: .
V: TRBV7-8
CDR3: CASSPEGTSRSGNTIYF
DNA: TGTGCCAGCAGCCCGGAGGGAACGAGTCGCTCTGGAAACACCATATATTTT

J: TRBJ2-1
D: TRBD2
size: once
V: TRBV29-1
CDR3: CSVLTRTSGRLGEQFF
DNA: TGCAGCGTCCTCACCAGGACTAGCGGGAGACTGGGTGAGCAGTTCTTC

J: TRBJ2-7
D: TRBD2
size: .
V: TRBV27
CDR3: CASSSPQSGKGEQYF
DNA: TGTGCCAGCAGTTCCCCCCAAAGCGGGAAAGGCGAGCAGTACTTC

J: TRBJ2-7
D: TRBD1
size: .
V: TRBV7-2
CDR3: CASTWGQGYEQYF
DNA: TGTGCCAGCACCTGGGGACAGGGCTACGAGCAGTACTTC

J: TRBJ2-2
D: .
size: .
V: TRBV6-1
CDR3: CASSDIGQSGELFF
DNA: TGTGCCAGCAGTGATATTGGACAATCCGGGGAGCTGTTTTTT

J: TRBJ1-2
D: .
size: .
V: TRBV19
CDR3: CASSIASWRGYTF
DNA: TGTGCCAGTAGTATAGCTAGCTGGAGGGGCTACACCTTC

J: TRBJ2-7
D: .
size: .
V: TRBV5-1
CDR3: CASSRDVEAYEQYF
DNA: TGCGCCAGCAGCCGGGACGTAGAAGCCTACGAGCAGTACTTC

J: TRBJ2-7
D: TRBD2
size: .
V: TRBV7-2
CDR3: CASSLISGSSYEQYF
DNA: TGTGCCAGCAGCTTAATAAGCGGGAGTAGCTACGAGCAGTACTTC

J: TRBJ2-1
D: TRBD1
size: .
V: TRBV11-2
CDR3: CASSPQTGSYNEQFF
DNA: TGTGCCAGCAGCCCCCAGACAGGGTCCTACAATGAGCAGTTCTTC

J: TRBJ2-3
D: .
size: .
V: TRBV13
CDR3: CASSGRTKPLDTQYF
DNA: TGTGCCAGCAGCGGACGGACTAAACCTTTGGATACGCAGTATTTT

J: TRBJ2-1
D: TRBD2
size: .
V: TRBV5-1
CDR3: CASSLGWTSGSDEQFF
DNA: TGCGCCAGCAGCTTGGGGTGGACTAGCGGGAGCGATGAGCAGTTCTTC

J: TRBJ2-1
D: TRBD1
size: .
V: TRBV7-6
CDR3: CASSLAPDRVNEQFF
DNA: TGTGCCAGCAGCTTAGCCCCAGACAGGGTGAATGAGCAGTTCTTC

J: TRBJ2-1
D: .
size: .
V: TRBV7-8
CDR3: CASKPLYVHEQFF
DNA: TGTGCCAGCAAACCACTCTACGTCCATGAGCAGTTCTTC

J: TRBJ2-7
D: .
size: few
V: TRBV7-2
CDR3: CASSPVGTPFYEQYF
DNA: TGTGCCAGCAGCCCCGTCGGGACTCCTTTCTACGAGCAGTACTTC

J: TRBJ1-3
D: .
size: once
V: TRBV19
CDR3: CASSLNLDRRSGNTIYF
DNA: TGTGCCAGTAGTTTAAATCTAGACCGCCGCTCTGGAAACACCATATATTTT

J: TRBJ1-2
D: .
size: .
V: TRBV7-9
CDR3: CASSQYRENGYTF
DNA: TGTGCCAGCAGCCAGTACAGGGAGAATGGCTACACCTTC

J: TRBJ2-1
D: TRBD2
size: .
V: TRBV4-1
CDR3: CASSQPTAGTNYNEQFF
DNA: TGCGCCAGCAGCCAACCTACGGCCGGGACTAACTACAATGAGCAGTTCTTC

J: TRBJ1-1
D: .
size: .
V: TRBV10-1
CDR3: CASRAGLVNTEAFF
DNA: TGCGCCAGCAGGGCCGGACTCGTAAACACTGAAGCTTTCTTT